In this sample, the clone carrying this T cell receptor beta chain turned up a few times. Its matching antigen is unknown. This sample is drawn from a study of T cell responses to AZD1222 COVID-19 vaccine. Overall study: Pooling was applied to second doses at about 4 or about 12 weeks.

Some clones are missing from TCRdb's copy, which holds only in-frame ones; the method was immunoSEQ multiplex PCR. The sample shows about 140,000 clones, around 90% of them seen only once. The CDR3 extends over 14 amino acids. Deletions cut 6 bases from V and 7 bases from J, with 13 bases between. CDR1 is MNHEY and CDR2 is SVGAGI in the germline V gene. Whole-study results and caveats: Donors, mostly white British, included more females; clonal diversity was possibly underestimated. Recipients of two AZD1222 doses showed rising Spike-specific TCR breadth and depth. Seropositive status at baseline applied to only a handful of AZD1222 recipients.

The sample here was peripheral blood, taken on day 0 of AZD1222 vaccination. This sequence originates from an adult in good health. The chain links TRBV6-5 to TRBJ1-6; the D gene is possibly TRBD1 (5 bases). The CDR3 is CASSTGTENSPLHF. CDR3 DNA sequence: TGTGCCAGCAGCACCGGGACGGAGAATTCACCCCTCCACTTT.